Following are 18 T cell receptor beta chains from one sample sequenced in a study of blood T cell repertoires in COVID-19. The repertoire was sequenced with immunoSEQ multiplex PCR; TCRdb's copy has only in-frame clones and lacks some. The sample has 50,000 to 80,000 clones, roughly 88% seen once. The sequenced sample consisted of peripheral blood. The receptors shown here come from a woman aged 55-75 years with acute or convalescent COVID-19.

The V gene is TRBV13, the J gene TRBJ2-5; D is possibly TRBD1 (5 bases). CDR3 length: 14 residues. The V end lost 2 bases, the J end lost 2 bases, and 9 bases lay between the germline ends. From germline, CDR1 is PRHDT and CDR2 FYEKMQ (reference sequence). The CDR3: CASSLKTAQETQYF. DNA of the CDR3: TGTGCCAGCAGCTTAAAGACAGCTCAAGAGACCCAGTACTTC.

V gene TRBV18 combines with J gene TRBJ1-1, with 9 bases identical to TRBD1. CDR1 KGHSH and CDR2 LQKENI come from the germline V gene. The CDR3 extends over 15 amino acids. V was pared by 6 bases and J by 3 bases, with 8 bases of the junction left unmatched. The CDR3 reads CASSLGTGKDTEAFF. The DNA of the CDR3 is TGTGCCAGCTCGTTAGGGACAGGGAAAGACACTGAAGCTTTCTTT.

V gene TRBV5-1 combines with J gene TRBJ1-1, with D possibly being TRBD1 (6 bases). CDR3 length equals 15 residues. Germline CDR1 is SGHRS and CDR2 is YFSETQ. V was pared by 3 bases and J by 4 bases, with 16 bases between. This CDR3 reads CASSSPGGTSTEAFF. The CDR3 DNA sequence: TGCGCCAGCAGCTCTCCGGGGGGCACCTCCACTGAAGCTTTCTTT.

V usage is TRBV19 and J usage is TRBJ1-2; no clear D gene. Germline-derived CDR1 and CDR2 are LNHDA and SQIVND (reference sequence). The CDR3 is 10 amino acids. Trimming took off 6 bases at V and 6 bases at J, with 5 bases between the two ends. The chain's CDR3 is CASRFDGYTF. In DNA, the CDR3 is TGTGCCAGTAGATTCGATGGCTACACCTTC.

The V gene is TRBV19, the J gene TRBJ1-4; 7 bases are a match to TRBD1. The CDR3 has 14 amino acids. Germline V gene data show CDR1 as LNHDA and CDR2 as SQIVND (reference sequence). With 4 bases clipped from V and 4 bases from J, the junction kept 3 bases outside the gene matches. The CDR3, as DNA: TGTGCCAGTAGTAAGGGACAGATTAATGAAAAACTGTTTTTT. Residues: CASSKGQINEKLFF.

This chain uses TRBV20-1 with TRBJ2-2; weak D call: TRBD1 (5 bases). The CDR3 totals 11 residues. Germline V gene lookup returns CDR1 DFQATT and CDR2 SNEGSKA (reference sequence). Trimming took off 4 bases at V and 8 bases at J, with 8 bases between the two ends. The CDR3: CSANRQGELFF. The DNA for the CDR3 is TGCAGTGCTAATCGACAGGGGGAGCTGTTTTTT.

The gene calls are TRBV7-2 and TRBJ2-3, with a tentative D call TRBD1 (6 bases). Trimming took 3 bases from V and 4 from J, leaving 11 bases between them. This CDR3 spans 14 amino acids. In germline, CDR1 is SGHTA, CDR2 FQGNSA. In DNA, the CDR3 is TGTGCCAGCAGCTTTGGGACATCGGCAGATACGCAGTATTTT. This gives the protein CASSFGTSADTQYF.

The sample holds a few counts of this clone. This chain uses TRBV5-4 with TRBJ1-1; 8 bases fit TRBD1. The germline gives CDR1 SGHNT, CDR2 YYREEE (reference sequence). Trimming removed 7 bases from V and 0 bases from J; junction bases left unmatched: 11. This CDR3 has 16 amino acids. CDR3 sequence reads: CASVTDRGAMNTEAFF. For the CDR3, the DNA is TGTGCCAGCGTAACCGACAGGGGAGCGATGAACACTGAAGCTTTCTTT.

J is TRBJ2-1 and V is TRBV19; 10 bases line up with TRBD2. Germline V gene sequence: CDR1 LNHDA, CDR2 SQIVND (reference sequence). J gave up 8 bases and V 3 bases, and 10 bases lay outside the gene matches. The CDR3 runs to 16 residues. The CDR3 region has the DNA TGTGCCAGTAGTATCCGGGGGAGCGGGGGGGCCCATGAGCAGTTCTTC. This encodes CASSIRGSGGAHEQFF.

This clone was seen more than once but under ten times. The V call is TRBV2, the J call TRBJ1-2; 9 bases fit TRBD1. V was pared by 6 bases and J by 12 bases, with 14 bases of the junction left unmatched. The CDR3 runs 14 residues. Germline CDR1 and CDR2: SNHLY and FYNNEI. CDR3 coding DNA: TGTGCCAGCAGGGTACAGACAGGGGGAAAGAGGAACACCTTC. Translating gives CASRVQTGGKRNTF.

The CDR3 DNA reads TGTGCCAGCTCACCAGAAACAGGGGTTCAGCCCCAGCATTTT. Protein sequence: CASSPETGVQPQHF. The rearrangement uses TRBV18 and TRBJ1-5; 7 bases map to TRBD1. The germline CDR1 and CDR2 sequences are KGHSH and LQKENI. There are 14 residues in the CDR3. Trimming cost V 2 bases and J 6 bases; bases outside gene matches: 4.

V and J are TRBV5-1 and TRBJ2-2, with D perhaps matching TRBD1 (5 bases). The CDR3 is 15 residues long. V shed 5 bases and J shed 2 bases, with 13 bases lying between them. CDR1 is SGHRS, CDR2 YFSETQ, per germline. CDR3: CASRKLGANTGELFF. As DNA, the CDR3 is TGCGCCAGCAGAAAACTTGGGGCCAACACCGGGGAGCTGTTTTTT.

The CDR3 region is CASRPGTGDSPLHF. The CDR3 nucleotides are TGTGCCAGCAGACCCGGGACAGGGGATTCACCCCTCCACTTT. The chain has TRBV7-9 and TRBJ1-6; 10 positions agree with TRBD1. In germline, CDR1 is SEHNR, CDR2 FQNEAQ (reference sequence). J lost 8 bases, V lost 6 bases, and 4 bases had no gene match. CDR3 length equals 14 residues.

This clone was seen just once. V usage is TRBV24-1 and J usage is TRBJ2-2, with TRBD2 matching 14 bases. This CDR3 comprises 18 residues. Germline trimming cut 4 bases from V and 6 bases from J; bases unmatched to any gene: 9. Germline V gives CDR1 KGHDR, CDR2 SFDVKD. The CDR3 sequence is CATSDPRLAGGPAGELFF. For the CDR3, the DNA is TGTGCCACCAGTGACCCAAGACTAGCGGGGGGGCCCGCCGGGGAGCTGTTTTTT.

The chain carries TRBV5-1 and TRBJ2-7; 7 nucleotides line up with TRBD1. The ends lost 1 base at V and 0 bases at J; junction bases unmatched: 4. Germline V gene lookup returns CDR1 SGHRS and CDR2 YFSETQ. The CDR3 has 15 residues. CDR3 DNA sequence: TGCGCCAGCAGCTTGCCGAGGACAGGCTCCTACGAGCAGTACTTC. Translation gives CASSLPRTGSYEQYF.

This clone was recorded once. This rearrangement joins TRBV7-9 to TRBJ1-1; D is perhaps TRBD1 (6 bases). In germline, CDR1 is SEHNR, CDR2 FQNEAQ (reference sequence). Trimming took 4 bases from V and 3 from J, leaving 18 bases between them. This CDR3 has 16 amino acids. The CDR3 reads CASSSSDLKGDTEAFF. The CDR3 coding sequence is TGTGCCAGCAGCTCTTCAGACCTGAAGGGGGACACTGAAGCTTTCTTT.

The gene calls are TRBV5-4 and TRBJ1-3, with 9 bases lining up with TRBD1. Germline V CDR1 and CDR2: SGHNT, YYREEE (reference sequence). The junction had 12 bases not matched to a gene; V was cut back by 4 bases and J by 4 bases. This CDR3 region has 17 residues. The CDR3 spells CASSIVLGQGRGNTIYF. In nucleotides, the CDR3 is TGTGCCAGCAGCATTGTCCTGGGACAGGGAAGAGGAAACACCATATATTTT.

CDR3: CASSLGQGNSGYTF. In DNA, the CDR3 is TGTGCCAGCAGCTTAGGACAGGGCAATAGCGGCTACACCTTC. V usage is TRBV7-9 and J usage is TRBJ1-2; 7 bases map to TRBD1. The length of the CDR3 is 14 residues. Germline V gene sequence: CDR1 SEHNR, CDR2 FQNEAQ (reference sequence). Trimming took 1 base from V and 8 from J; bases not matched to a gene: 7.